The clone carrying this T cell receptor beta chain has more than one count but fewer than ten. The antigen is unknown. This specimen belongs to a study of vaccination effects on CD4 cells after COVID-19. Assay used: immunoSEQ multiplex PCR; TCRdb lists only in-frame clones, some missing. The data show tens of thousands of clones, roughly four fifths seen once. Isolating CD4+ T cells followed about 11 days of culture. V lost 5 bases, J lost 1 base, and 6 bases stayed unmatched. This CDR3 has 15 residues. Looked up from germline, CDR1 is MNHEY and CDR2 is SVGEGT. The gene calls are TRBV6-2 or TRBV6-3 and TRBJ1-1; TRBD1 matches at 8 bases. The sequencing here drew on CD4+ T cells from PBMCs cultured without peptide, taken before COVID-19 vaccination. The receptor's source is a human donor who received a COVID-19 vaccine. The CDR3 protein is CASSPRQGRNTEAFF. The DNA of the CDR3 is TGTGCCAGCAGTCCCCGACAGGGGCGGAACACTGAAGCTTTCTTT.